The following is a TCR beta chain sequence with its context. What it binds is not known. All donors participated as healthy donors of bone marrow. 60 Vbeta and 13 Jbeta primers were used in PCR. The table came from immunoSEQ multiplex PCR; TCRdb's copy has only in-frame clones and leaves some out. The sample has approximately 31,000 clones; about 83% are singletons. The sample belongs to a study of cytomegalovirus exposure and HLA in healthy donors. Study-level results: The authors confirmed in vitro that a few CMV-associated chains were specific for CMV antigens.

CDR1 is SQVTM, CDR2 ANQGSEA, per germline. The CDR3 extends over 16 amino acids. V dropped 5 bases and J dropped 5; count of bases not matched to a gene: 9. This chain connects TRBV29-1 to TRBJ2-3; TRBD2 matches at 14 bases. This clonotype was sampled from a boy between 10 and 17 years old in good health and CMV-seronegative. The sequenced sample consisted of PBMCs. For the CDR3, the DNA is TGCAGCGTTTCCGCCAGCGGGACTAGCGGGGGAGATACGCAGTATTTT. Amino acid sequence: CSVSASGTSGGDTQYF.